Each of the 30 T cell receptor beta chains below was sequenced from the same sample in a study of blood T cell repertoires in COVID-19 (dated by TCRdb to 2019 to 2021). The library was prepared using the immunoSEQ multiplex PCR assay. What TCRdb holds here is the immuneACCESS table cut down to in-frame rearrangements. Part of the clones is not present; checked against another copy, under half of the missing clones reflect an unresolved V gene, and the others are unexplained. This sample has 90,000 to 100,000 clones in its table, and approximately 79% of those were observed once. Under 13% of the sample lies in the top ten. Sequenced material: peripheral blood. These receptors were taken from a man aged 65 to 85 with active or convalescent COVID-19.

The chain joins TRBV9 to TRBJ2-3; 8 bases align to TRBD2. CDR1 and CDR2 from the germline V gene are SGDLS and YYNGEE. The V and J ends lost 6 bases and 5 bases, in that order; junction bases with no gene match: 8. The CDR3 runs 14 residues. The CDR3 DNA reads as TGTGCCAGCAATAATGCGGGGGGACTAGATACGCAGTATTTT. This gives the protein CASNNAGGLDTQYF.

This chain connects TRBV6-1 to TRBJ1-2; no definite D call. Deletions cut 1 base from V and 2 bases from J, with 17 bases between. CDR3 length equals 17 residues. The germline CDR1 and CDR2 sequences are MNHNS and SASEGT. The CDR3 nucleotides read TGTGCCAGCAGTGAAGAGGTCGGACTGGCCACAAACTATGGCTACACCTTC. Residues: CASSEEVGLATNYGYTF.

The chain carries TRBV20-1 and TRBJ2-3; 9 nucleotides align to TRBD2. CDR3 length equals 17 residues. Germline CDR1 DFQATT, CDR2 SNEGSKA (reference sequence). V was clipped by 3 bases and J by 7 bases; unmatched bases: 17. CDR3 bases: TGCAGTGCTAGTCCCCCAGCGGGGGGACCCACCTCAAATACGCAGTATTTT. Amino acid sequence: CSASPPAGGPTSNTQYF.

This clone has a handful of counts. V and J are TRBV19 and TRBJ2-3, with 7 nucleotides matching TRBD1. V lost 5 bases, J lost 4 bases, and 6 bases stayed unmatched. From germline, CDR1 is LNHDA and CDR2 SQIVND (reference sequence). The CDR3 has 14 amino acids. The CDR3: CASSRQGSPDTQYF. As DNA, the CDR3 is TGTGCCAGTAGTCGACAGGGCTCGCCAGATACGCAGTATTTT.

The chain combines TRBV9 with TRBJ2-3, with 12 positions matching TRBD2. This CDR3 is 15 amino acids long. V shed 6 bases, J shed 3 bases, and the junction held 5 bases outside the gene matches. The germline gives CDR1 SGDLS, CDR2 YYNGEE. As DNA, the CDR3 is TGTGCCAGCACTCTAGCGGGGGGGCCTACAGATACGCAGTATTTT. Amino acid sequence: CASTLAGGPTDTQYF.

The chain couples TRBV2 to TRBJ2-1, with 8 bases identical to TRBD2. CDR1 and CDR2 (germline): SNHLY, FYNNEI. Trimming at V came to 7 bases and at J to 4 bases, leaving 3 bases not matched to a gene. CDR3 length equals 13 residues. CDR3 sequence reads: CASKPGGYNEQFF. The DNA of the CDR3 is TGTGCCAGCAAACCGGGGGGGTACAATGAGCAGTTCTTC. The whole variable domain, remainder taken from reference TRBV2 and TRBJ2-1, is EPEVTQTPSHQVTQMGQEVILRCVPISNHLYFYWYRQILGQKVEFLVSFYNNEISEKSEIFDDQFSVERPDGSNFTLKIRSTKLEDSAMYFCASKPGGYNEQFFGPGTRLTVL.

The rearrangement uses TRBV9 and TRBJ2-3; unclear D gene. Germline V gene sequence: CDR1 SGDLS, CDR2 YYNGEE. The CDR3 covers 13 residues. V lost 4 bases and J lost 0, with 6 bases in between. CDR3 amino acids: CASSYSSTDTQYF. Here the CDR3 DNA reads TGTGCCAGCAGCTACTCTAGCACAGATACGCAGTATTTT.

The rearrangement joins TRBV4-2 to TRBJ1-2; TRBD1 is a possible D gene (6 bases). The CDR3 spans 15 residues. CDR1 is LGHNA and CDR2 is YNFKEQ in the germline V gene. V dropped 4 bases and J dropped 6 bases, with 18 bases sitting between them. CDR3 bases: TGTGCCAGCAGCCCCCGGGCACAGGGTCTGGATGGCTACACCTTC. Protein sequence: CASSPRAQGLDGYTF.

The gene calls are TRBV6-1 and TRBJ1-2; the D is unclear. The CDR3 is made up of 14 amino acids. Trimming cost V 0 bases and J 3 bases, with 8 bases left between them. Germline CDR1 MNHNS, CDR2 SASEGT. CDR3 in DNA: TGTGCCAGCAGTGAAGCGCCGGTAGACTATGGCTACACCTTC. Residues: CASSEAPVDYGYTF.

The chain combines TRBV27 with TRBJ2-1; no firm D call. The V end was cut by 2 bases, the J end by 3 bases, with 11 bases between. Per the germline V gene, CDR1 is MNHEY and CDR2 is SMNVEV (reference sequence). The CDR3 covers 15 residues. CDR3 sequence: CASSLQQSHYNEQFF. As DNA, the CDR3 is TGTGCCAGCAGTTTACAACAGTCCCACTACAATGAGCAGTTCTTC.

In nucleotides, the CDR3 is TGTGCCAGCAGCCAAGAGGCAGGGGGGTCACCCCTCCACTTT. Translation gives CASSQEAGGSPLHF. The rearrangement uses TRBV4-2 and TRBJ1-6; 7 nucleotides match TRBD1. In germline, CDR1 is LGHNA, CDR2 YNFKEQ. Trimming cost V 0 bases and J 10 bases; bases outside gene matches: 3. CDR3 length: 14 residues.

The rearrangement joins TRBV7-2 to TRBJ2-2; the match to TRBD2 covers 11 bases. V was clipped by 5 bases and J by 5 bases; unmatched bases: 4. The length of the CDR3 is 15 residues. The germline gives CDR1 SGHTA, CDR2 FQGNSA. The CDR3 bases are TGTGCCAGCAGCCGTAGCGGGGGGGGAACCGGGGAGCTGTTTTTT. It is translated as CASSRSGGGTGELFF.

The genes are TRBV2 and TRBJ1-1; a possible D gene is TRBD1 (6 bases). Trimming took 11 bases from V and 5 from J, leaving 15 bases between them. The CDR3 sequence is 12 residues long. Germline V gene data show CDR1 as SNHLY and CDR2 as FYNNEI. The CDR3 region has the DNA TGTGCCCGGGGGGCTGTGGGAACTGAAGCTTTCTTT. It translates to CARGAVGTEAFF. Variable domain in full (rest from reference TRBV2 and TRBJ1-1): EPEVTQTPSHQVTQMGQEVILRCVPISNHLYFYWYRQILGQKVEFLVSFYNNEISEKSEIFDDQFSVERPDGSNFTLKIRSTKLEDSAMYFCARGAVGTEAFFGQGTRLTVV.

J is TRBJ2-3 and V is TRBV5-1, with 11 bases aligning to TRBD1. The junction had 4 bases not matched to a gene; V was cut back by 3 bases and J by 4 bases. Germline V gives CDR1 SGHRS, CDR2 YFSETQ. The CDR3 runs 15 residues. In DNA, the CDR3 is TGCGCCAGCAGCTCCTCGGGACAGGGGGCAGATACGCAGTATTTT. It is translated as CASSSSGQGADTQYF.

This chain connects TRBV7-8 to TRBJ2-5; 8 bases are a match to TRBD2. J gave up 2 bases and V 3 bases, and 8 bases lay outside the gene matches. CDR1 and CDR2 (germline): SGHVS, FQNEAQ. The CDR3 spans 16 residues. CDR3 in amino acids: CASSLTLTSEQETQYF. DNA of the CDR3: TGTGCCAGCAGCTTGACCCTGACTAGCGAACAAGAGACCCAGTACTTC. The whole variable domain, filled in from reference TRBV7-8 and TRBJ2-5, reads GAGVSQSPRYKVAKRGQDVALRCDPISGHVSLFWYQQALGQGPEFLTYFQNEAQLDKSGLPSDRFFAERPEGSVSTLKIQRTQQEDSAVYLCASSLTLTSEQETQYFGPGTRLLVL.

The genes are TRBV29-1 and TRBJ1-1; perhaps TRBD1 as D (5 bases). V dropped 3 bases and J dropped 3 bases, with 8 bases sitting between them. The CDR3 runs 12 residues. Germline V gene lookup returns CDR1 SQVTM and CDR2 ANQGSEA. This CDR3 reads CSVDRGYTEAFF. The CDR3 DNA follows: TGCAGCGTTGATCGGGGGTACACTGAAGCTTTCTTT.

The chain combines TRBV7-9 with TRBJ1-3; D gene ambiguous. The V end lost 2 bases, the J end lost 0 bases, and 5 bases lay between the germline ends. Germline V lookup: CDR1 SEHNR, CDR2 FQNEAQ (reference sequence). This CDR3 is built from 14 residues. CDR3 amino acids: CASSLTGSGNTIYF. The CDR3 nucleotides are TGTGCCAGCAGCTTAACCGGCTCTGGAAACACCATATATTTT.

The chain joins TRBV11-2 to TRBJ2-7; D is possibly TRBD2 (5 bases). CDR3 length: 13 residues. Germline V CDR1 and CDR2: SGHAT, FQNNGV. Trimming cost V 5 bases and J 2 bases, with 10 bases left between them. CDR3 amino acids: CASSRTGTYEQYF. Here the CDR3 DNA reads TGTGCCAGCAGCCGTACGGGGACCTACGAGCAGTACTTC.

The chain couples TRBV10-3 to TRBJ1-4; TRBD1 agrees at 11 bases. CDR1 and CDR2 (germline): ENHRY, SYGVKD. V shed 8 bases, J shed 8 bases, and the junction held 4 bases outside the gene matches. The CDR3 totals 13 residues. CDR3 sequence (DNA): TGTGCCATCGGACAGGGGGCGGAAGAAAAACTGTTTTTT. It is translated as CAIGQGAEEKLFF.

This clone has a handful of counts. CDR3 coding DNA: TGTGCCAGCAGCCAAGGGGCCAACAATGAGCAGTTCTTC. Amino acid sequence: CASSQGANNEQFF. V is TRBV4-2 and J is TRBJ2-1; D is unclear. The CDR3 runs 13 residues. Trimming took off 1 base at V and 5 bases at J, with 6 bases between the two ends. CDR1 and CDR2 (germline): LGHNA, YNFKEQ.

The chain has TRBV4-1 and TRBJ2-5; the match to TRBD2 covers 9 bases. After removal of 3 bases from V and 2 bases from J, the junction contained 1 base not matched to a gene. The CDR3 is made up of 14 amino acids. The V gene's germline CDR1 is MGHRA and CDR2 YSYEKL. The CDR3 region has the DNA TGCGCCAGCAGCCATAGCGGGGGACAAGAGACCCAGTACTTC. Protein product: CASSHSGGQETQYF.

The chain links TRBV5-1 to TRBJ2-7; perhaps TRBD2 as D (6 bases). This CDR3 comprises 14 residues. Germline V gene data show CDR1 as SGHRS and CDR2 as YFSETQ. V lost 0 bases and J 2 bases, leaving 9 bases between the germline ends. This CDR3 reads CASSLGEAAYEQYF. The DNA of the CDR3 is TGCGCCAGCAGCTTGGGGGAGGCTGCCTACGAGCAGTACTTC. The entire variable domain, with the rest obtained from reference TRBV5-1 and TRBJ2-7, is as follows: KAGVTQTPRYLIKTRGQQVTLSCSPISGHRSVSWYQQTPGQGLQFLFEYFSETQRNKGNFPGRFSGRQFSNSRSEMNVSTLELGDSALYLCASSLGEAAYEQYFGPGTRLTVT.

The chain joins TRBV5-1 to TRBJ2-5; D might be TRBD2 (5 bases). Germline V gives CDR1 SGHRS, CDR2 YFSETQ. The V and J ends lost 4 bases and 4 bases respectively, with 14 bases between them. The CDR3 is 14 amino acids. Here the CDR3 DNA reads TGCGCCAGCAGCAAAACTAGTTTTGGAGAGACCCAGTACTTC. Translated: CASSKTSFGETQYF. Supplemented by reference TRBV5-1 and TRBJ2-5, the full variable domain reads KAGVTQTPRYLIKTRGQQVTLSCSPISGHRSVSWYQQTPGQGLQFLFEYFSETQRNKGNFPGRFSGRQFSNSRSEMNVSTLELGDSALYLCASSKTSFGETQYFGPGTRLLVL.

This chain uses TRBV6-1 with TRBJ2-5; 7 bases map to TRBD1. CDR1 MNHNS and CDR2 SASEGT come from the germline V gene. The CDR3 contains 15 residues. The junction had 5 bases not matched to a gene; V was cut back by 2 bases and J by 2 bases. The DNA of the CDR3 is TGTGCCAGCAGTGAATTGACAGGGATTCAAGAGACCCAGTACTTC. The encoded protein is CASSELTGIQETQYF.

CDR3 in amino acids: CASTPPTSYEQYF. The CDR3 DNA reads as TGTGCCAGCACTCCCCCAACTTCCTACGAGCAGTACTTC. The chain couples TRBV6-5 to TRBJ2-7, with no clear D. The CDR3 is made up of 13 amino acids. Germline V lookup: CDR1 MNHEY, CDR2 SVGAGI. Trimming cost V 7 bases and J 1 base, with 11 bases left between them.

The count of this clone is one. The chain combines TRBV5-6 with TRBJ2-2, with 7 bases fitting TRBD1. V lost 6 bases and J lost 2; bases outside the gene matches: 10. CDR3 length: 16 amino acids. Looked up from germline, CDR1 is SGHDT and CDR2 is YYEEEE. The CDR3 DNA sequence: TGTGCCAGCATCCAAATACAGGGGTCAAACACCGGGGAGCTGTTTTTT. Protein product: CASIQIQGSNTGELFF.

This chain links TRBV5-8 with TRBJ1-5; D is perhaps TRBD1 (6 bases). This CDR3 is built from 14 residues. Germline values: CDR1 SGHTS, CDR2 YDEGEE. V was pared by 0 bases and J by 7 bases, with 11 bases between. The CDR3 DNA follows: TGTGCCAGCAGCTTGGTCGGGGGGCTCCAGCCCCAGCATTTT. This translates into CASSLVGGLQPQHF.

CDR3 region: CASRAQGARTEAFF. CDR3 in DNA: TGTGCCAGCAGGGCACAGGGGGCTCGGACTGAAGCTTTCTTT. The rearrangement uses TRBV28 and TRBJ1-1; 9 bases are shared with TRBD1. With 6 bases clipped from V and 5 bases from J, the junction kept 7 bases outside the gene matches. CDR1 is MDHEN and CDR2 is SYDVKM in the germline V gene. The CDR3 covers 14 residues.

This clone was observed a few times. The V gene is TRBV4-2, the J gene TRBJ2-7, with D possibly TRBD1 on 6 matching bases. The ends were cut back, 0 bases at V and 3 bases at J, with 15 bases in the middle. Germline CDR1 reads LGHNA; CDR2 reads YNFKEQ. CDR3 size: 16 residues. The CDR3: CASSQEGARGGYEQYF. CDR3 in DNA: TGTGCCAGCAGCCAAGAAGGGGCCAGAGGGGGCTACGAGCAGTACTTC.

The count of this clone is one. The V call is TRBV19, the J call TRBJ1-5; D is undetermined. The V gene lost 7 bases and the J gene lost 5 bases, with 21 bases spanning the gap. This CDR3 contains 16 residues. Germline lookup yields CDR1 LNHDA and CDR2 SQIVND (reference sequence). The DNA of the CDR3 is TGTGCCAGTACCAGCCGGGCGGGAGCCCGATATCAGCCCCAGCATTTT. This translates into CASTSRAGARYQPQHF.